Sequencing of this TCR beta chain was carried out in a study of blood T cell repertoires in COVID-19. Study-level information: PBMCs, B-cell-depleted T cells, or T cells were the source of the cDNA or gDNA that made up the material.

Germline V gives CDR1 WNHNN, CDR2 SYGVQD (reference sequence). Trimming pared 3 bases from V and 0 bases from J, leaving 11 bases between. The CDR3 is 15 amino acids. Only in-frame clones appear in the TCRdb table, and some are missing; sequencing was by immunoSEQ multiplex PCR. The table lists around 250,000 clones, 70% to 90% of them singletons. This TCR came from a woman in her seventies with active or convalescent COVID-19. The chain links TRBV10-1 to TRBJ1-1; D is uncertain. Sample: peripheral blood. As DNA, the CDR3 is TGCGCCAGCAGTGATGCAGGCAGTATGAACACTGAAGCTTTCTTT. Protein: CASSDAGSMNTEAFF.